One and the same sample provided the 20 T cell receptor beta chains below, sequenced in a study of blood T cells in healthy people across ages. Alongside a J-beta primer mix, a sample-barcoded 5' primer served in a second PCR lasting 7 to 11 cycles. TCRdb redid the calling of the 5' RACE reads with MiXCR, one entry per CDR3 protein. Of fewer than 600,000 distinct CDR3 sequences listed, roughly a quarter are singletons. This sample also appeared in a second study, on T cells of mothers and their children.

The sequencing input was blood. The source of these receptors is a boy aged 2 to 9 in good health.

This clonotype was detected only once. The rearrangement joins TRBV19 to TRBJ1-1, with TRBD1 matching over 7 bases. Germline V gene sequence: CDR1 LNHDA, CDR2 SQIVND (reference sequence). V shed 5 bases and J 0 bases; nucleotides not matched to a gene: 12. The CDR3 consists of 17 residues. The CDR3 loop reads CASSDRDRGALNTEAFF. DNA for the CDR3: TGTGCCAGTAGTGACCGGGACAGAGGGGCCTTGAACACTGAAGCTTTCTTT.

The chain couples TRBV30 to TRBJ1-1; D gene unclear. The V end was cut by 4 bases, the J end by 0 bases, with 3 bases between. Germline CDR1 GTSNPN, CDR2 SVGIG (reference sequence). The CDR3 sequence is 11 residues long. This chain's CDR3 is CAWILNTEAFF. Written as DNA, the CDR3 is TGTGCCTGGATTCTGAACACTGAAGCTTTCTTT.

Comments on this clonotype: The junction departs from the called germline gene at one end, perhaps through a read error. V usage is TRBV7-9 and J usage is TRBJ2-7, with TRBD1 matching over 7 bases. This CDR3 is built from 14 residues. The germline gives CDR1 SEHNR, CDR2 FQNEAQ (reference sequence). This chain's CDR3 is CANSLVTGSDEQYF. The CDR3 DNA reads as TGTGCCAACAGCTTAGTGACAGGGTCTGATGAGCAGTACTTC.

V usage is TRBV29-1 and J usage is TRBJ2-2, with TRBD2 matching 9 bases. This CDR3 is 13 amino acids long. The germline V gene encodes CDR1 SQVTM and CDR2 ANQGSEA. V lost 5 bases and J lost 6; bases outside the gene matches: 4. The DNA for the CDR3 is TGCAGCGTTAGCGGGAGGTTTTCCGGGGAGCTGTTTTTT. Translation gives CSVSGRFSGELFF.

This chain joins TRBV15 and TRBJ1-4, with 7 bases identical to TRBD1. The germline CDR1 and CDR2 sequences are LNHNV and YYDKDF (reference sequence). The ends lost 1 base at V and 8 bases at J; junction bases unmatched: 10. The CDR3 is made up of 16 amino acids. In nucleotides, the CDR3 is TGTGCCACCAGCAGAGGCGACAGGGCCTTTAGCGAAAAACTGTTTTTT. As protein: CATSRGDRAFSEKLFF.

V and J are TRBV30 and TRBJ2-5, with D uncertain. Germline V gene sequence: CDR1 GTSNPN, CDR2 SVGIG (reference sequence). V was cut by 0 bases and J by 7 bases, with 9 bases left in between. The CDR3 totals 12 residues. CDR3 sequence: CAWSVPRGTQYF. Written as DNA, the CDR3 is TGTGCCTGGAGTGTACCCCGCGGGACCCAGTACTTC. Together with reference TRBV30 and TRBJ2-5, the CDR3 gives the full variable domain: SQTIHQWPATLVQPVGSPLSLECTVEGTSNPNLYWYRQAAGRGLQLLFYSVGIGQISSEVPQNLSASRPQDRQFILSSKKLLLSDSGFYLCAWSVPRGTQYFGPGTRLLVL.

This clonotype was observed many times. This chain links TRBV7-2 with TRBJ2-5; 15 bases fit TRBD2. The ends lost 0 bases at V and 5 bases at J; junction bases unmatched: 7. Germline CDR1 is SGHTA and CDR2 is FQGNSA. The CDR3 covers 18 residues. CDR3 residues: CASSLARTSGRARETQYF. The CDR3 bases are TGTGCCAGCAGCTTAGCTCGGACTAGCGGGAGGGCCAGGGAGACCCAGTACTTC.

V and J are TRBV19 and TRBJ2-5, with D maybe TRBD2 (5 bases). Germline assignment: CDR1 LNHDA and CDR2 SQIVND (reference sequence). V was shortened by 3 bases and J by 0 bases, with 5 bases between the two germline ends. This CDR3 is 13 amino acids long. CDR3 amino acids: CASSMDYQETQYF. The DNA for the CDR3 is TGTGCCAGTAGTATGGACTACCAAGAGACCCAGTACTTC.

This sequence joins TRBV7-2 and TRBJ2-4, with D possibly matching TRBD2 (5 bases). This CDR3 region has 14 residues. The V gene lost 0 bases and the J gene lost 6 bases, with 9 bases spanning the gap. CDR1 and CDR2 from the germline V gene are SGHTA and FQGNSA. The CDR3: CASSLARVVNIQYF. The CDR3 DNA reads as TGTGCCAGCAGCTTAGCGAGGGTCGTAAACATTCAGTACTTC.

The CDR3 bases are TGTGCCAGCAGCTTAGTACGGGAGGCTGGGGCCAACGTCCTGACTTTC. This codes for CASSLVREAGANVLTF. The chain couples TRBV13 to TRBJ2-6; 7 nucleotides match TRBD2. J lost 2 bases, V lost 1 base, and 2 bases had no gene match. The CDR3 has 16 amino acids. Germline V gives CDR1 PRHDT, CDR2 FYEKMQ (reference sequence).

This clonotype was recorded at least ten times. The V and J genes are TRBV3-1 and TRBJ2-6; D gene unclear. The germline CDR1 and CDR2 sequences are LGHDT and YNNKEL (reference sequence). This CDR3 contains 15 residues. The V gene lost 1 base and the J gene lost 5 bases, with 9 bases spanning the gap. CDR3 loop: CASSQVWERANVLTF. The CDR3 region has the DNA TGTGCCAGCAGCCAAGTCTGGGAACGGGCCAACGTCCTGACTTTC.

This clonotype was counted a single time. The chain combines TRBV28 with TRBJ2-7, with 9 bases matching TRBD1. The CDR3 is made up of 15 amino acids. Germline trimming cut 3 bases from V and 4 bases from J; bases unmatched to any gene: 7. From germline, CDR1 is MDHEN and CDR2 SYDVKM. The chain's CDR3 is CASSFTGTGRYEQYF. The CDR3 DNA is TGTGCCAGCAGTTTCACGGGGACAGGGAGGTACGAGCAGTACTTC.

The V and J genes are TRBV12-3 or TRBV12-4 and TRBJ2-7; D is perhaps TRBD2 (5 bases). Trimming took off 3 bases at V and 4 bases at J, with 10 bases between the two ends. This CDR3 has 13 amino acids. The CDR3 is CASSLKIAYEQYF. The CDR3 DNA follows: TGTGCCAGCAGTTTGAAAATAGCGTACGAGCAGTACTTC.

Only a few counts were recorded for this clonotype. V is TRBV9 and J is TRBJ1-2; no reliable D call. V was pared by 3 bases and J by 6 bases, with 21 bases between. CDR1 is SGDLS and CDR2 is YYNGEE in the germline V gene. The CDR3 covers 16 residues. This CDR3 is CASSADRGGVLNGYTF. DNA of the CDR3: TGTGCCAGCAGCGCTGACCGCGGTGGTGTCTTAAATGGCTACACCTTC.

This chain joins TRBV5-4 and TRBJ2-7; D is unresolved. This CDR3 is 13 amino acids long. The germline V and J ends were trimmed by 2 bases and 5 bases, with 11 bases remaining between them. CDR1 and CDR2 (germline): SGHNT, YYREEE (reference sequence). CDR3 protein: CASSFQGRDEQYF. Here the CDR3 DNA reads TGTGCCAGCAGCTTCCAAGGCCGGGACGAGCAGTACTTC.

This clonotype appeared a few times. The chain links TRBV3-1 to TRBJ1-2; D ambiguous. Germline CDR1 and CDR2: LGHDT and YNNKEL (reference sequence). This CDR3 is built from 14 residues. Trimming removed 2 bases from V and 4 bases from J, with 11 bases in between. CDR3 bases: TGTGCCAGCAGCCAACAGGCGACCATCTATGGCTACACCTTC. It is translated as CASSQQATIYGYTF.

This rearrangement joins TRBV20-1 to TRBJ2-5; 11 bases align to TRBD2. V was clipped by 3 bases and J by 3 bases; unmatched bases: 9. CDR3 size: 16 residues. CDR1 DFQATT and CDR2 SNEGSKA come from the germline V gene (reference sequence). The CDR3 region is CSASGRGLAAEETQYF. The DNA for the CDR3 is TGCAGTGCTAGCGGACGGGGACTAGCGGCCGAAGAGACCCAGTACTTC.

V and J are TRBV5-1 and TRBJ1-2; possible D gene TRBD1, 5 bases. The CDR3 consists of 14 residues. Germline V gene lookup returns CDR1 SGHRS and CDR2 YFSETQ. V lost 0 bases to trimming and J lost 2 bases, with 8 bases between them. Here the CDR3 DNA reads TGCGCCAGCAGCTTGGGAGGGGAGAACTATGGCTACACCTTC. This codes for CASSLGGENYGYTF.

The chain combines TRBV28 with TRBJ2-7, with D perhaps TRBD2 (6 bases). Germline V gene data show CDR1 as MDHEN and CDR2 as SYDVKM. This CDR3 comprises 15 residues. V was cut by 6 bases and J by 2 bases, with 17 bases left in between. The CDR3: CASRTGGPQTYEQYF. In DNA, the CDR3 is TGTGCCAGCAGGACCGGGGGACCTCAAACCTACGAGCAGTACTTC.

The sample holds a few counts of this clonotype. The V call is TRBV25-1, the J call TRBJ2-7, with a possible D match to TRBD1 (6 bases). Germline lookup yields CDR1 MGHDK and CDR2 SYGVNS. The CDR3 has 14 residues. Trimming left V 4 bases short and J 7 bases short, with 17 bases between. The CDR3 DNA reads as TGTGCCAGCAGTGTACAGGGTCCCTCTACGGAGCAGTACTTC. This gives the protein CASSVQGPSTEQYF.